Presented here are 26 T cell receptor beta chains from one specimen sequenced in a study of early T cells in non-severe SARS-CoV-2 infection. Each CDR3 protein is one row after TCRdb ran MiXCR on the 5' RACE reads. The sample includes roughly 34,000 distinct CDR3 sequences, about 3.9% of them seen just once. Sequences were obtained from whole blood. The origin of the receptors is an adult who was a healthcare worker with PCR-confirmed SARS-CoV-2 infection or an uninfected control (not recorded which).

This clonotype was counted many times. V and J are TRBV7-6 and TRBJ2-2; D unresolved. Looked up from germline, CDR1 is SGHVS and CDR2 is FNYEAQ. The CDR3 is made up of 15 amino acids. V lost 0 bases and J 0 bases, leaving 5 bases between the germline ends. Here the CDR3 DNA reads TGTGCCAGCAGCTTAGCGCTGTCGAACACCGGGGAGCTGTTTTTT. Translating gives CASSLALSNTGELFF.

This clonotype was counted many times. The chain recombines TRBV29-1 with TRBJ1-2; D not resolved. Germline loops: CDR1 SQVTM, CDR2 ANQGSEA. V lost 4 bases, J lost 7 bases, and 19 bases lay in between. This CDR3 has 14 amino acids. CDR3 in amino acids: CSVVRTLSGGGYTF. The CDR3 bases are TGCAGCGTTGTTAGGACCCTGTCAGGAGGTGGCTACACCTTC.

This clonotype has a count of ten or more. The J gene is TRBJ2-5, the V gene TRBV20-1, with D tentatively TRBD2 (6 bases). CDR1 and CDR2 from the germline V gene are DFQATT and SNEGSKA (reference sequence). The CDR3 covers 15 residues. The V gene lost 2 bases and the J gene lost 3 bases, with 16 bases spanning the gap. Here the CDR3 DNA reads TGCAGTGCTAGAACTAGCCAAAACGTGAAAGAGACCCAGTACTTC. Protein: CSARTSQNVKETQYF.

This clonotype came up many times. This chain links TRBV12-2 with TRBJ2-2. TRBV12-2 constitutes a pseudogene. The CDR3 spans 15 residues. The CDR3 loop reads CASRLTRQNTGELFF. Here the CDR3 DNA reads TGTGCAAGTCGCTTAACCCGACAGAACACCGGGGAGCTGTTTTTT.

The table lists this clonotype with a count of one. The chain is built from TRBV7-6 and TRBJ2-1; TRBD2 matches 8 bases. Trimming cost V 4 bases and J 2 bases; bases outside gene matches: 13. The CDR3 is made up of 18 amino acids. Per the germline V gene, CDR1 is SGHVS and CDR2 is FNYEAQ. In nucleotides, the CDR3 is TGTGCCAGCAGCTCCGCCAGGGGAAACGGGAGGGCCTACAATGAGCAGTTCTTC. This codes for CASSSARGNGRAYNEQFF.

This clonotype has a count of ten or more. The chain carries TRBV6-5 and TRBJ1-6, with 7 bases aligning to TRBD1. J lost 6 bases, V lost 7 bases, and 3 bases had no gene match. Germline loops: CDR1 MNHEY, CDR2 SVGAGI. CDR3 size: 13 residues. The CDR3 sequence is CASKGQTNSPLHF. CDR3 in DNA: TGTGCCAGCAAGGGACAGACTAATTCACCCCTCCACTTT.

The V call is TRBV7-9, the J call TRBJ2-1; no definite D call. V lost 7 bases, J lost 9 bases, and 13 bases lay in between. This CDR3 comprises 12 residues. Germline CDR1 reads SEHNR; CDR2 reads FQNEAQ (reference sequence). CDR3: CASTQVAAEQFF. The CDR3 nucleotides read TGTGCCAGCACTCAAGTGGCGGCTGAGCAGTTCTTC. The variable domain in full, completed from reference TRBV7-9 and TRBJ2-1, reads DTGVSQNPRHKITKRGQNVTFRCDPISEHNRLYWYRQTLGQGPEFLTYFQNEAQLEKSRLLSDRFSAERPKGSFSTLEIQRTEQGDSAMYLCASTQVAAEQFFGPGTRLTVL.

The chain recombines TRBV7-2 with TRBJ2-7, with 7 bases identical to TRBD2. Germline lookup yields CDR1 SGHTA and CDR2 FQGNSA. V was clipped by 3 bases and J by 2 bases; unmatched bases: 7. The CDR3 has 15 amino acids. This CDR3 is CASSFGGSGTYEQYF. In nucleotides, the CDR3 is TGTGCCAGCAGCTTCGGCGGGAGCGGGACCTACGAGCAGTACTTC. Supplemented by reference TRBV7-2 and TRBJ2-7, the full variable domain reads GAGVSQSPSNKVTEKGKDVELRCDPISGHTALYWYRQSLGQGLEFLIYFQGNSAPDKSGLPSDRFSAERTGGSVSTLTIQRTQQEDSAVYLCASSFGGSGTYEQYFGPGTRLTVT.

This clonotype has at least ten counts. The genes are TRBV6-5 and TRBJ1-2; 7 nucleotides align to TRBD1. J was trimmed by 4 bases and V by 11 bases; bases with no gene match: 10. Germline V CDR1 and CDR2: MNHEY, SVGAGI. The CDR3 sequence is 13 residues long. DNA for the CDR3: TGTGCCGCCAGAGGCGAGGGGGCCTATGGCTACACCTTC. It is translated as CAARGEGAYGYTF.

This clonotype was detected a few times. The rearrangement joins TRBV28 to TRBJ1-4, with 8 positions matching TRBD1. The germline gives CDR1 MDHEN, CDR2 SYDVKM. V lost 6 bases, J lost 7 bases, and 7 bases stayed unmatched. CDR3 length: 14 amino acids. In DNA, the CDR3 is TGTGCCAGCAGAGCAGGGGGCGGCGGTGAAAAACTGTTTTTT. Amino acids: CASRAGGGGEKLFF.

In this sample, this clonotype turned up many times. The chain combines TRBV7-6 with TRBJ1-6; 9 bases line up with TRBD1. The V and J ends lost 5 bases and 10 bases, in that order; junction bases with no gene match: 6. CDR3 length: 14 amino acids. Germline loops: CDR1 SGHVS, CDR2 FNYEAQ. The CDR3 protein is CASSPRTGESPLHF. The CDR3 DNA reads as TGTGCCAGCAGCCCCCGGACAGGGGAATCACCCCTCCACTTT.

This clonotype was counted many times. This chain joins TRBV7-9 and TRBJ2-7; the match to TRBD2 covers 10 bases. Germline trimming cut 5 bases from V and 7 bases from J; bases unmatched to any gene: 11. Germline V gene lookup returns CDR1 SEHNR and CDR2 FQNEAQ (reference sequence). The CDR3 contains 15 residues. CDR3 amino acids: CASSPSGGASVEQYF. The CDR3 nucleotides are TGTGCCAGCAGCCCGAGCGGGGGGGCGAGCGTGGAGCAGTACTTC.

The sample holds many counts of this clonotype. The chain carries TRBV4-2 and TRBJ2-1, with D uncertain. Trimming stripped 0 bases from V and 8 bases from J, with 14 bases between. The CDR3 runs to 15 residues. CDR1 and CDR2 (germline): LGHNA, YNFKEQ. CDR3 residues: CASSQDQVSSDEQFF. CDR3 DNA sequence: TGTGCCAGCAGCCAAGATCAGGTTAGCAGCGATGAGCAGTTCTTC.

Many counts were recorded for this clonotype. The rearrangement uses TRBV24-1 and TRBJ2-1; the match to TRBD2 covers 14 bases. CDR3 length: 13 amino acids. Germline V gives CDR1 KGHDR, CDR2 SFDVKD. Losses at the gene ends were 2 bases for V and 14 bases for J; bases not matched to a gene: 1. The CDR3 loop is CATSDWTSGGKFF. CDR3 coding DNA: TGTGCCACCAGTGATTGGACTAGCGGGGGGAAGTTCTTC.

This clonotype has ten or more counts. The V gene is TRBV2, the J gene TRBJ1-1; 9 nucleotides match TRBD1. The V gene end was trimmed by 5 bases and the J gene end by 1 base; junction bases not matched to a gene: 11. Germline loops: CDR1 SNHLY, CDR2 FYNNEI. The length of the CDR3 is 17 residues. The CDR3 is CASSPRTGVWSNTEAFF. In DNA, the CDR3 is TGTGCCAGCAGTCCTCGGACAGGGGTTTGGTCGAACACTGAAGCTTTCTTT.

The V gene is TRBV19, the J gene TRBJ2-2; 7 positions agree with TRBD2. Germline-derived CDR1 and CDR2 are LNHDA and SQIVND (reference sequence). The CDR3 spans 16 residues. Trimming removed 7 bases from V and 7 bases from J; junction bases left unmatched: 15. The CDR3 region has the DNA TGTGCCAGTAATCCGCTAAGCGGGATGAGAGGCGGGGAGCTGTTTTTT. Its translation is CASNPLSGMRGGELFF.

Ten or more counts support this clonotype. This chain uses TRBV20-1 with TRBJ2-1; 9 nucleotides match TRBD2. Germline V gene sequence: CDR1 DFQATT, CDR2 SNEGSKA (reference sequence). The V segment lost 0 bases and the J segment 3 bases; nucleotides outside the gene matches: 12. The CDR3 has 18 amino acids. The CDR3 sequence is CSARETSPGTSIYNEQFF. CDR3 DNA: TGCAGTGCTAGAGAGACCTCCCCCGGGACTAGCATCTACAATGAGCAGTTCTTC.

The DNA of the CDR3 is TGTGCCACCAGTGATTCAGGGCAGGGAGATAACATTCAGTACTTC. Its translation is CATSDSGQGDNIQYF. The chain combines TRBV24-1 with TRBJ2-4, with D possibly called TRBD1 or TRBD2 (5 bases each). CDR1 is KGHDR, CDR2 SFDVKD, per germline. The CDR3 is made up of 15 amino acids. Trimming left V 2 bases short and J 7 bases short, with 14 bases between.

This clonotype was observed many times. CDR3 protein: CATSAPAGLAGGNEQFF. The CDR3 nucleotides read TGTGCCACCAGCGCCCCTGCCGGACTAGCGGGGGGGAATGAGCAGTTCTTC. This chain joins TRBV15 and TRBJ2-1, with 15 bases aligning to TRBD2. This CDR3 has 17 residues. Per germline, CDR1 LNHNV and CDR2 YYDKDF (reference sequence). With V trimmed by 5 bases and J by 7 bases, 9 bases remained unmatched.

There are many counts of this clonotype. The CDR3: CASSQDPSGGSYEQYF. The CDR3 nucleotides read TGCGCCAGCAGCCAAGATCCTAGCGGGGGGTCCTACGAGCAGTACTTC. The genes are TRBV4-3 and TRBJ2-7; 11 nucleotides agree with TRBD2. The CDR3 contains 16 residues. V lost 0 bases, J lost 1 base, and 2 bases stayed unmatched. Germline CDR1 reads LGHNA; CDR2 reads YSLEER.

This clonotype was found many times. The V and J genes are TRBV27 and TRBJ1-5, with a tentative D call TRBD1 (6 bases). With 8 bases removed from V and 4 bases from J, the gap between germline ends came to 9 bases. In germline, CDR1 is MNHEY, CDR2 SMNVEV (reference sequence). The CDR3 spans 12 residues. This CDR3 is CASGTWNQPQHF. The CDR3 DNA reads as TGTGCCAGCGGGACATGGAATCAGCCCCAGCATTTT.

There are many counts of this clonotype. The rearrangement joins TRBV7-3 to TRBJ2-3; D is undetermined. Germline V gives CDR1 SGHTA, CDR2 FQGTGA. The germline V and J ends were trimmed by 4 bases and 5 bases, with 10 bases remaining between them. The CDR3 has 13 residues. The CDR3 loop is CASSSSSVDTQYF. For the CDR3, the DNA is TGTGCCAGCAGCTCCTCTTCGGTAGATACGCAGTATTTT.

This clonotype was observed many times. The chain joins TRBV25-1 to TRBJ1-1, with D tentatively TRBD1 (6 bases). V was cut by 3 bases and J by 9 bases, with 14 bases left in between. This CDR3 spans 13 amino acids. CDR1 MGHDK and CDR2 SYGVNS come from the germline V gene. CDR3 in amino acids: CASSEQGRGKAFF. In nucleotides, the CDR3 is TGTGCCAGCAGTGAGCAGGGCAGGGGAAAAGCTTTCTTT.

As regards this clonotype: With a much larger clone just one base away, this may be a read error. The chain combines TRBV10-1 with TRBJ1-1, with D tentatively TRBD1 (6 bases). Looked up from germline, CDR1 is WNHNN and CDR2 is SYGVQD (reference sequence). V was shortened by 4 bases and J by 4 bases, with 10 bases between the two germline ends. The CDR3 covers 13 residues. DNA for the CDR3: TGCGCCAGCAGTGTACAGGGAAGCACTGAAGCTTTCTTT. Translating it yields CASSVQGSTEAFF.

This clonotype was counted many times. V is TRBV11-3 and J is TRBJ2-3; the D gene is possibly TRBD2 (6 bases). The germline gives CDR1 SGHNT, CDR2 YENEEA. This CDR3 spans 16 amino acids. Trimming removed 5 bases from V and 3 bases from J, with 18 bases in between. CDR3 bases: TGTGCCAGCAGCGTCGGAGGGCTAGAGCGAACAGATACGCAGTATTTT. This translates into CASSVGGLERTDTQYF.

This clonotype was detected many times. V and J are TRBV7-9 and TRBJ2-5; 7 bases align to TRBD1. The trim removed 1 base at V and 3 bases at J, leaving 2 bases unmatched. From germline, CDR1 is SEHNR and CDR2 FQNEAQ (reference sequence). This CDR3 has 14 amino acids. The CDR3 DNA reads TGTGCCAGCAGCTTAGGACAGGGAAAAGAGACCCAGTACTTC. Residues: CASSLGQGKETQYF. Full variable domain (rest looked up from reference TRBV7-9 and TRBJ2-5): DTGVSQNPRHKITKRGQNVTFRCDPISEHNRLYWYRQTLGQGPEFLTYFQNEAQLEKSRLLSDRFSAERPKGSFSTLEIQRTEQGDSAMYLCASSLGQGKETQYFGPGTRLLVL.